A selection of T cell receptor beta chains follows, all from one sample in a study of OX40 agonist ivuxolimab in advanced cancers. Method: immunoSEQ multiplex PCR; TCRdb's copy keeps in-frame clones and lacks some. The sample records 70,000 or so clones, roughly nine tenths being singletons. Sequencing was performed on CD4+ or CD8+ T cells sorted from blood, taken in a trial of the OX40 agonist ivuxolimab. These receptors were obtained from an adult with an advanced solid tumor such as melanoma, head and neck, liver or kidney cancer. CDR3s include the opening cysteine and the closing phenylalanine or tryptophan. The order of the fields is V gene, J gene, D gene, clone size, CDR3 DNA, CDR3 protein. A D gene is named only where the DNA matches it firmly. Clone size is given for some rows only: seen once, a few or many times, or a class if the clone is expanded.

>TRBV4-3|TRBJ2-2|NA|NA
TGCGCCAGCAGCCAAGATAGATCTAACACCGGGGAGCTGTTTTTT
CASSQDRSNTGELFF
>TRBV6-5|TRBJ2-1|NA|NA
TGTGCCAGCAGTTACTCTACTACCGGCTACAATGAGCAGTTCTTC
CASSYSTTGYNEQFF
>TRBV6-4|TRBJ2-1|NA|few
TGTGCCAGCAGTGATTCTAGCGCCCCTAACAATGAGCAGTTCTTC
CASSDSSAPNNEQFF
>TRBV6-1|TRBJ2-7|NA|few
TGTGCCATCTTCTACGAGCAGTACTTC
CAIFYEQYF
>TRBV5-1|TRBJ2-7|NA|NA
TGCGCCAGCGGGACGGGGGATAGCTCCTACGAGCAGTACTTC
CASGTGDSSYEQYF
>TRBV28|TRBJ1-1|TRBD1|NA
TGTGCCAGCAGTTTTTGGCCCCGGACAGTTGGTTGGAAGGGGGCCCAGGGAGCTTTCTTT
CASSFWPRTVGWKGAQGAFF
>TRBV4-1|TRBJ2-1|TRBD1|NA
TGCGCCAGCAGCCAAGAACCCCGGGGACAGGGCCGCAATGAGCAGTTCTTC
CASSQEPRGQGRNEQFF
>TRBV4-1|TRBJ1-4|NA|NA
TGCGCCAGCAGTCAAGATCTGGCGTCAACTAATGAAAAACTGTTTTTT
CASSQDLASTNEKLFF
>TRBV4-3|TRBJ2-3|NA|NA
TGCGCCAGCAGCCAAGTAGCGTTAAGCACAGATACGCAGTATTTT
CASSQVALSTDTQYF
>TRBV6-6|TRBJ2-5|NA|NA
TGTGCCAGCACCGACCTGAGGGAGACCCAGTACTTC
CASTDLRETQYF
>TRBV7-3|TRBJ2-5|NA|NA
TGTGCCAGCAGCTTAAGACCACCAGGGCCCAAGGAGACCCAGTACTTC
CASSLRPPGPKETQYF
>TRBV7-9|TRBJ1-1|TRBD1|NA
TGTGCCAGCAGCCGCACGGGACAGGTGATTTTGAAAGCTTTCTTT
CASSRTGQVILKAFF
>TRBV5-8|TRBJ1-5|NA|NA
TGTGCCAGCAGCTTAGGGACATCTCCTTATCAGCCCCAGCATTTT
CASSLGTSPYQPQHF
>TRBV11-2|TRBJ2-1|TRBD2|once
TGTGCCAGCAGCTTATTGGGCGGGAGGGAGAATGAGCAGTTCTTC
CASSLLGGRENEQFF
>TRBV7-9|TRBJ2-7|NA|NA
TGTGCCAGCAGCTTCGGACCGAGCTACGAGCAGTACTTC
CASSFGPSYEQYF
>TRBV18|TRBJ2-5|NA|NA
TGTGCCAGCTCACCAACGAGACAACTTGAGACCCAGTACTTC
CASSPTRQLETQYF
>TRBV19|TRBJ2-7|NA|NA
TGTGCCAGTAGTCCGGTTGAGGGGCTTCGCTACGAGCAGTACTTC
CASSPVEGLRYEQYF
>TRBV29-1|TRBJ2-2|NA|NA
TGCAGCGTTGAGTCCGGGGAGTGGGGAAACACCGGGGAGCTGTTTTTT
CSVESGEWGNTGELFF
>TRBV4-1|TRBJ2-7|NA|NA
TGCGCCAGCAGCCAAGGACTAGGGGACTACGAGCAGTACTTC
CASSQGLGDYEQYF
>TRBV5-5|TRBJ1-1|NA|NA
TGTGCCAGCAGCTTGGACAGGTCGTACACTGAAGCTTTCTTT
CASSLDRSYTEAFF
>TRBV19|TRBJ2-2|NA|NA
TGTGCCAGTAGTGGGGGACTTACGAATTGGGACACCGGGGAGCTGTTTTTT
CASSGGLTNWDTGELFF
>TRBV7-2|TRBJ2-7|NA|NA
TGTGCCAGCAGCTTATCCCCGGGACAAGGCGAATTGGAGCAGTACTTC
CASSLSPGQGELEQYF
>TRBV6-1|TRBJ1-4|NA|NA
TGTGCCAGCAGTGATGGAGGACGTGAAAAACTGTTTTTT
CASSDGGREKLFF
>TRBV5-1|TRBJ2-1|NA|NA
TGCGCCAGCAGCCCCTTGGGGGACCCCTACAATGAGCAGTTCTTC
CASSPLGDPYNEQFF
>TRBV13|TRBJ2-6|NA|NA
TGTGCCAGCAGCCAACGCCGGGGGATAAACTCTGGGGCCAACGTCCTGACTTTC
CASSQRRGINSGANVLTF
>TRBV28|TRBJ2-2|TRBD2|NA
TGTGCCAGCAGTTTTCGGCTGAGGGGACTAGCGGGAGGGCTCGGCACCGGGGAGCTGTTTTTT
CASSFRLRGLAGGLGTGELFF
>TRBV10-3|TRBJ2-1|NA|NA
TGTGCCATCAGTGAGACCACGGGGCGGGTCTATGAGCAGTTCTTC
CAISETTGRVYEQFF
>TRBV6-5|TRBJ2-7|NA|NA
TGTGCCAGCAGTTCCCAACAGGGTAGCTCCTACGAGCAGTACTTC
CASSSQQGSSYEQYF
>TRBV5-5|TRBJ2-1|NA|NA
TGTGCCAGCAGCTTGGAACAGTACAATGAGCAGTTCTTC
CASSLEQYNEQFF
>TRBV2|TRBJ2-7|NA|NA
TGTGCCAGCGGACCGAATCACTACGAGCAGTACTTC
CASGPNHYEQYF
>TRBV7-9|TRBJ2-1|NA|NA
TGTGCCAGCAGCAATACAGTCAATGGCTACAATGAGCAGTTCTTC
CASSNTVNGYNEQFF
>TRBV28|TRBJ2-2|TRBD1|NA
TGTGCCAGCAGTTTGGGGACAGCCACCGGGGAGCTGTTTTTT
CASSLGTATGELFF
>TRBV29-1|TRBJ2-2|NA|NA
TGCAGCGTTTGGGCGAACACCGGGGAGCTGTTTTTT
CSVWANTGELFF
>TRBV4-2|TRBJ2-7|NA|NA
TGTGCCAGCAGCCAAGATATCCCCTTGGAGCAGTACTTC
CASSQDIPLEQYF
>TRBV28|TRBJ1-5|NA|NA
TGTGCCAGCAGCGGGGAGGGATCCAATCTTAGCAATCAGCCCCAGCATTTT
CASSGEGSNLSNQPQHF
>TRBV4-2|TRBJ2-1|NA|few
TGTGCCAGCAGCCAAGACTCTGTGGAGCAGTTCTTC
CASSQDSVEQFF
>TRBV7-9|TRBJ2-5|NA|NA
TGTGCCAGCAGCTTAGGAGTCGTAGCGAGGCAAGAGACCCAGTACTTC
CASSLGVVARQETQYF
>TRBV9|TRBJ2-1|TRBD1|once
TGTGCCAGCAGCCCAGGACAGGGGACCTACAATGAGCAGTTCTTC
CASSPGQGTYNEQFF
>TRBV4-3|TRBJ2-6|NA|NA
TGCGCCAGCAGCCAAGTGTTCTCTGGGGCCAACGTCCTGACTTTC
CASSQVFSGANVLTF
>TRBV5-1|TRBJ1-2|NA|NA
TGCGCCAGTCGGCGAGGCAGGGTAACTGGCGGCTACACCTTC
CASRRGRVTGGYTF
>TRBV11-2|TRBJ2-7|TRBD2|NA
TGTGCCAGCAGCCAAGATGGTAGCGGGACCTACGAGCAGTACTTC
CASSQDGSGTYEQYF
>TRBV7-9|TRBJ2-7|NA|NA
TGTGCCAGCAGCTTAGGCGGGACGGTTGCCTCCTACGAGCAGTACTTC
CASSLGGTVASYEQYF
>TRBV30|TRBJ1-5|TRBD1|few
TGTGCCTGGAGTGTACAGGGGAATCAGCCCCAGCATTTT
CAWSVQGNQPQHF